This T cell receptor beta chain was captured in a study of T cells in Graves' hyperthyroidism and ophthalmopathy. This clonotype has a count of ten or more. After removal of 5 bases from V and 2 bases from J, the junction contained 5 bases not matched to a gene. The CDR3 contains 16 residues. The germline CDR1 and CDR2 sequences are SGHTA and FQGNSA. Amplification of TCR beta CDR3 regions used RNA as the template. The HTBI set primed first-round TCR CDR3 RT-PCR. Using its own MiXCR run on the multiplex PCR reads, TCRdb lists one record per CDR3 protein. The sample records roughly 380,000 distinct CDR3 sequences, approximately 14% being singletons. Lactation, pregnancy, other autoimmune disease or uncontrolled infection led to exclusion of patients.

The clonotype originates from a woman aged 55-70 years with Graves' hyperthyroidism. This chain links TRBV7-2 with TRBJ2-2; TRBD2 agrees at 10 bases. The sample comprised blood. The CDR3 DNA sequence: TGTGCCAGCAGCCTCCGGACTAGCGGTAACACCGGGGAGCTGTTTTTT. This translates into CASSLRTSGNTGELFF. Combining the CDR3 with reference TRBV7-2 and TRBJ2-2 gives the whole variable domain GAGVSQSPSNKVTEKGKDVELRCDPISGHTALYWYRQSLGQGLEFLIYFQGNSAPDKSGLPSDRFSAERTGGSVSTLTIQRTQQEDSAVYLCASSLRTSGNTGELFFGEGSRLTVL.